This T cell receptor beta chain was observed in a study of shared clonotypes between healthy human individuals. Sequencing used immunoSEQ multiplex PCR; TCRdb keeps in-frame clones, though not all of them. The data hold under 650,000 clones, with 95% to 97% observed a single time. The J segment lost 4 bases and the V segment lost 0 bases, leaving 6 bases of the junction unmatched. Germline V gives CDR1 SGHRS, CDR2 YFSETQ. This CDR3 contains 16 residues. V is TRBV5-1 and J is TRBJ1-5, with TRBD1 identical over 8 bases. The source of this sequence is a woman aged 25 to 39 in good health. Sequenced sample: naive CD4+ T cells sorted from blood. Stated subset: CD45RA+ positively selected. This CDR3 is CASSLAWTGINQPQHF. In nucleotides, the CDR3 is TGCGCCAGCAGCTTGGCCTGGACAGGGATAAATCAGCCCCAGCATTTT.